This T cell receptor (beta chain) stems from a study of cytomegalovirus exposure and HLA in healthy donors. In the case of this clone: The antigen is not known.

PCR primers comprised 60 Vbeta and 13 Jbeta primers. Sequencing used immunoSEQ multiplex PCR; TCRdb keeps in-frame clones, though not all of them. The top ten hold around 3.5% of the sample, which has some 120,000 clones, 60% to 85% seen once. The CDR3 totals 14 residues. Trimming at V came to 5 bases and at J to 6 bases, leaving 6 bases not matched to a gene. CDR1 SNHLY and CDR2 FYNNEI come from the germline V gene. The study's findings and limits: The classifier was said to identify cytomegalovirus status with high specificity and sensitivity. Later analysis reportedly placed an Asian-associated ancestry cluster below the roughly 700-donor mean in N-insertions.

V usage is TRBV2 and J usage is TRBJ1-4, with TRBD1 identical over 7 bases. The sequence was collected from a man under 40 in good health and CMV-seronegative. Material: PBMCs. In DNA form, the CDR3 reads TGTGCCAGCAGTACTAGGGGGCAGGATGAAAAACTGTTTTTT. Its protein product is CASSTRGQDEKLFF. Full variable domain (missing parts from reference TRBV2 and TRBJ1-4): EPEVTQTPSHQVTQMGQEVILRCVPISNHLYFYWYRQILGQKVEFLVSFYNNEISEKSEIFDDQFSVERPDGSNFTLKIRSTKLEDSAMYFCASSTRGQDEKLFFGSGTQLSVL.